This section outlines one T cell receptor (beta chain) sequence together with its context. The V end lost 5 bases, the J end lost 5 bases, and 19 bases lay between the germline ends. Germline V CDR1 and CDR2: SGHTA, FQGNSA. CDR3 length equals 17 residues. The sample belongs to a study of T cell changes during pregnancy in multiple sclerosis. Data came from immunoSEQ multiplex PCR; TCRdb stores just in-frame clones and leaves some out. The sample yields 45,000 to 55,000 clones, around nine tenths seen once. Source: peripheral blood, taken in the first trimester of pregnancy. The sequence was collected from a female donor with multiple sclerosis, enrolled in a pregnancy study. This chain joins TRBV7-2 and TRBJ1-6; weak D call: TRBD1 (5 bases). This CDR3 is CASSPGGRRVNNSPLHF. CDR3 DNA: TGTGCCAGCAGCCCCGGGGGACGGCGAGTGAATAATTCACCCCTCCACTTT.